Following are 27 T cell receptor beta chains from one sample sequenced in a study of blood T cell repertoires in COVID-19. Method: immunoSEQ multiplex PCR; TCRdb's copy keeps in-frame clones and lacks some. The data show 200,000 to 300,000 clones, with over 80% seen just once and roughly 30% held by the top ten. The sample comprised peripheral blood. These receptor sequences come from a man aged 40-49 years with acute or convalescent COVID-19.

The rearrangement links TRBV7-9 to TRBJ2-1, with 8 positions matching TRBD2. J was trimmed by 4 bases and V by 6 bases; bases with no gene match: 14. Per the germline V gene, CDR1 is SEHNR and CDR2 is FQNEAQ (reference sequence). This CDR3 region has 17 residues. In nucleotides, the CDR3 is TGTGCCAGCAGTCGTACATTTAGCGGGGACACATACAATGAGCAGTTCTTC. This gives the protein CASSRTFSGDTYNEQFF. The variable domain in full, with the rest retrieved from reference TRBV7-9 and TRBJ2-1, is DTGVSQNPRHKITKRGQNVTFRCDPISEHNRLYWYRQTLGQGPEFLTYFQNEAQLEKSRLLSDRFSAERPKGSFSTLEIQRTEQGDSAMYLCASSRTFSGDTYNEQFFGPGTRLTVL.

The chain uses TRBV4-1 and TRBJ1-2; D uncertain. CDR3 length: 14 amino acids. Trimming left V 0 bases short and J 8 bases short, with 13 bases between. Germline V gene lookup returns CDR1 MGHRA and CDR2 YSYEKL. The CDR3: CASSQDLLARGYTF. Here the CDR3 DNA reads TGCGCCAGCAGCCAAGATTTGTTGGCGAGGGGCTACACCTTC.

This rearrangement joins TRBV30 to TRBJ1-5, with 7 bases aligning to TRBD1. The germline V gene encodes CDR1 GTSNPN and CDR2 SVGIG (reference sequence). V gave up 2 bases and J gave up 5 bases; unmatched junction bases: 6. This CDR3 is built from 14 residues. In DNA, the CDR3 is TGTGCCTGGAGTCAGCAGGGGGGTCATCAGCCCCAGCATTTT. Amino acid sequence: CAWSQQGGHQPQHF.

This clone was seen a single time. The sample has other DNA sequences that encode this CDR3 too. This CDR3 is CASSLGTANTEAFF. The CDR3 DNA follows: TGTGCCAGCAGCTTGGGGACAGCAAACACTGAAGCTTTCTTT. The V gene is TRBV7-9, the J gene TRBJ1-1; 7 nucleotides agree with TRBD1. The germline CDR1 and CDR2 sequences are SEHNR and FQNEAQ (reference sequence). The CDR3 has 14 residues. J lost 2 bases, V lost 3 bases, and 3 bases had no gene match. The whole variable domain, filled in from reference TRBV7-9 and TRBJ1-1, reads DTGVSQNPRHKITKRGQNVTFRCDPISEHNRLYWYRQTLGQGPEFLTYFQNEAQLEKSRLLSDRFSAERPKGSFSTLEIQRTEQGDSAMYLCASSLGTANTEAFFGQGTRLTVV.

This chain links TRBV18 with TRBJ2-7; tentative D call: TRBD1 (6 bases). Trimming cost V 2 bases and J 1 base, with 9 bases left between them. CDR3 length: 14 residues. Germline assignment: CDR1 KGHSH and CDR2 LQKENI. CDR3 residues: CASSPKDSSYEQYF. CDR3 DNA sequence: TGTGCCAGCTCACCAAAGGACAGTTCCTACGAGCAGTACTTC. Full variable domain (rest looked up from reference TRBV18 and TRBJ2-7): NAGVMQNPRHLVRRRGQEARLRCSPMKGHSHVYWYRQLPEEGLKFMVYLQKENIIDESGMPKERFSAEFPKEGPSILRIQQVVRGDSAAYFCASSPKDSSYEQYFGPGTRLTVT.

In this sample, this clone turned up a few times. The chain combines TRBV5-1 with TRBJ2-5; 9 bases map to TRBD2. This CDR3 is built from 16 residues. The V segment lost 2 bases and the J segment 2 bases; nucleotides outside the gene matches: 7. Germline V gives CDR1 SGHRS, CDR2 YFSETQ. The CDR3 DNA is TGCGCCAGCAGCTTTTCTCTAGCGGGGTATCAAGAGACCCAGTACTTC. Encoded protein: CASSFSLAGYQETQYF.

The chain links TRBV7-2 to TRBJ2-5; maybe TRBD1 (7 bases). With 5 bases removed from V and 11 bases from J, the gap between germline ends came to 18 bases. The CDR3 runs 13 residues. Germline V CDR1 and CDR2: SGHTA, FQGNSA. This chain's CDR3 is CASSLRGEEMQYF. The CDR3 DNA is TGTGCCAGCAGCCTCAGGGGGGAAGAGATGCAGTACTTC.

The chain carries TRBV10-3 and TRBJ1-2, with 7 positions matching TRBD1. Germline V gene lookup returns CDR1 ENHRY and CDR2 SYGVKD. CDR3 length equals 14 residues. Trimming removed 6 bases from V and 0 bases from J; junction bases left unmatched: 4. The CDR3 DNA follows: TGTGCCATCAGCAGGACAGGTACTAACTATGGCTACACCTTC. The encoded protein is CAISRTGTNYGYTF.

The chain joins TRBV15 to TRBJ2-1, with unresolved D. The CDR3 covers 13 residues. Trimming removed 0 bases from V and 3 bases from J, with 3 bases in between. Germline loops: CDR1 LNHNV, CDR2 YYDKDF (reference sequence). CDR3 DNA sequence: TGTGCCACCAGCAGAGAGAGCTACAATGAGCAGTTCTTC. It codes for CATSRESYNEQFF.

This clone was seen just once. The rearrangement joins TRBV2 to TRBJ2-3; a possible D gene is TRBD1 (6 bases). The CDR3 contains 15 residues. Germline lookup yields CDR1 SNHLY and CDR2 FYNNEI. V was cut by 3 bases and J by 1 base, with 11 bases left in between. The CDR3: CASSEGAGGTDTQYF. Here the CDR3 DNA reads TGTGCCAGCAGTGAGGGGGCCGGGGGCACAGATACGCAGTATTTT.

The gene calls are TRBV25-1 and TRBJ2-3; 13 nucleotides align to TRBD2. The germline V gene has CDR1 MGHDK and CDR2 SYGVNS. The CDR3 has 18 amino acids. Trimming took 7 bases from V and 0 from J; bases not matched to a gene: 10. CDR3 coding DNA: TGTGCCAGCATAGGGACTAGCGGGACCCGGGGGAGCACAGATACGCAGTATTTT. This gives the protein CASIGTSGTRGSTDTQYF. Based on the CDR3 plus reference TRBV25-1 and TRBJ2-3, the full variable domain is EADIYQTPRYLVIGTGKKITLECSQTMGHDKMYWYQQDPGMELHLIHYSYGVNSTEKGDLSSESTVSRIRTEHFPLTLESARPSHTSQYLCASIGTSGTRGSTDTQYFGPGTRLTVL.

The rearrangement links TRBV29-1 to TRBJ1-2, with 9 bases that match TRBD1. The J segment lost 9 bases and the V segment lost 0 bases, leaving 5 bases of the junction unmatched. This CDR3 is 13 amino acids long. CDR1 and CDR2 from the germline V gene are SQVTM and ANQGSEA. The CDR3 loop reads CSVEDQQGASYTF. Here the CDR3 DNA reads TGCAGCGTTGAAGATCAACAGGGGGCAAGCTACACCTTC.

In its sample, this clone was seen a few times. The CDR3 here is CASSVTGTSYEQFF. CDR3 nucleotide sequence: TGTGCCAGCAGCGTTACCGGGACTAGCTATGAGCAGTTCTTC. This chain links TRBV9 with TRBJ2-1; 9 nucleotides line up with TRBD2. V lost 2 bases to trimming and J lost 8 bases; unmatched junction nucleotides: 5. Per germline, CDR1 SGDLS and CDR2 YYNGEE. The CDR3 contains 14 residues.

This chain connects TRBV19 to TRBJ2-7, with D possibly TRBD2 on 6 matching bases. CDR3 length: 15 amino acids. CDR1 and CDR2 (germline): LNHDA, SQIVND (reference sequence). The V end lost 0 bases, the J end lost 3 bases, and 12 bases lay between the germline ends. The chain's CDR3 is CASSIDRRDGYEQYF. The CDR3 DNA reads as TGTGCCAGTAGTATAGATAGGCGGGACGGCTACGAGCAGTACTTC.

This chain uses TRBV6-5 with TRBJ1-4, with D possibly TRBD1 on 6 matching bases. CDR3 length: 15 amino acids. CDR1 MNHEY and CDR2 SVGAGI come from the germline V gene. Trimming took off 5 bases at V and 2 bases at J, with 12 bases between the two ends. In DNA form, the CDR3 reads TGTGCCAGCAGTAAAAGGACAGTTACTAATGAAAAACTGTTTTTT. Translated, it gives CASSKRTVTNEKLFF.

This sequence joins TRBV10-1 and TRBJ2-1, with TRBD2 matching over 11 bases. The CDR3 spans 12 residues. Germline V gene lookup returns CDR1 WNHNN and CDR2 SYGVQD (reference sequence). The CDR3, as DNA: TGCTCTCTAGCGGGAGGATTGGGTGAGCAGTTCTTC. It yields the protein CSLAGGLGEQFF.

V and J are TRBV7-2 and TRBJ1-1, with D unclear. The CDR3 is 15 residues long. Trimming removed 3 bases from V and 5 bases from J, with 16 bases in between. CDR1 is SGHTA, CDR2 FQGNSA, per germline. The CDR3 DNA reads TGTGCCAGCAGCTTGCATAACCCAGCGGGGACTGAAGCTTTCTTT. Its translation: CASSLHNPAGTEAFF. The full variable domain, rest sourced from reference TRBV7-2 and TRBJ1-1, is GAGVSQSPSNKVTEKGKDVELRCDPISGHTALYWYRQSLGQGLEFLIYFQGNSAPDKSGLPSDRFSAERTGGSVSTLTIQRTQQEDSAVYLCASSLHNPAGTEAFFGQGTRLTVV.

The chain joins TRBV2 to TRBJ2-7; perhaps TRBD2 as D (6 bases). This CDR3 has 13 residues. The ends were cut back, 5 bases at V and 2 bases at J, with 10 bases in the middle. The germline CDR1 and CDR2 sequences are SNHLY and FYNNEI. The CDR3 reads CASSFGRTYEQYF. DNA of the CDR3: TGTGCCAGCAGTTTCGGGAGAACCTACGAGCAGTACTTC.

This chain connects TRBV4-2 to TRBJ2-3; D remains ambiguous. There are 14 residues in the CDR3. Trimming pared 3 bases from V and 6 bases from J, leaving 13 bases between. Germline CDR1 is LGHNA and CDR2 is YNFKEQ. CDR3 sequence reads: CASSHSDQADTQYF. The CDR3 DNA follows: TGTGCCAGCAGCCACTCCGACCAGGCGGATACGCAGTATTTT.

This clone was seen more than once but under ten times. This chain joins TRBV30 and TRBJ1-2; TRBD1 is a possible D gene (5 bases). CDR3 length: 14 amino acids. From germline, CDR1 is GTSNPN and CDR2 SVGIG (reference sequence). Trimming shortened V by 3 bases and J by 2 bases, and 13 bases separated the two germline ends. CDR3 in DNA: TGTGCCTGGAGGCAGGGTTCCGGGAACTATGGCTACACCTTC. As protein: CAWRQGSGNYGYTF.

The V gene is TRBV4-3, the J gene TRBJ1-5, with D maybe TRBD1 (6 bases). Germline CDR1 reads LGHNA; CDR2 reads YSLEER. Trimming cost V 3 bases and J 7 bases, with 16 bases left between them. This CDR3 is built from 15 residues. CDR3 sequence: CASSQFTGKGQPQHF. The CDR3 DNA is TGCGCCAGCAGCCAGTTCACAGGGAAAGGCCAGCCCCAGCATTTT.

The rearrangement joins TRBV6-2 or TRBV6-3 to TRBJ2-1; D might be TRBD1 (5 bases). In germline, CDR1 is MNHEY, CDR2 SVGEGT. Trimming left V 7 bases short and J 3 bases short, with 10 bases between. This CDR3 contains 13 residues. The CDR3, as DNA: TGTGCCAGCACCCCGGACATCTACAATGAGCAGTTCTTC. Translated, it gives CASTPDIYNEQFF.

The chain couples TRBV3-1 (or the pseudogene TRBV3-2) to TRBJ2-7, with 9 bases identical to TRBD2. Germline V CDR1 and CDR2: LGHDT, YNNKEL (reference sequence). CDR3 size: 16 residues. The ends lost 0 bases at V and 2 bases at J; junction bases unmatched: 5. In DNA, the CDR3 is TGTGCCAGCAGCCAAGATCCTAGCGGGACTACCTACGAGCAGTACTTC. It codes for CASSQDPSGTTYEQYF.

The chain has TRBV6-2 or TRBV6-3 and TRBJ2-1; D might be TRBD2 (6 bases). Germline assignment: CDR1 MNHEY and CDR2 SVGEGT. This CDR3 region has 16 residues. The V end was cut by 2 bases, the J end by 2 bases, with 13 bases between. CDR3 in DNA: TGTGCCAGCAGTTACCTCGCGGGAACTACCTACAATGAGCAGTTCTTC. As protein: CASSYLAGTTYNEQFF.

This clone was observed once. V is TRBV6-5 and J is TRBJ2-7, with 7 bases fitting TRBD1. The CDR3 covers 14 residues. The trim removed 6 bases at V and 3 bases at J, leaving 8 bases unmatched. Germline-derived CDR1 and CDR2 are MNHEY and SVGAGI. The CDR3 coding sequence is TGTGCCAGCAGGCGACAGGGCATCCGCTACGAGCAGTACTTC. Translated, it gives CASRRQGIRYEQYF.

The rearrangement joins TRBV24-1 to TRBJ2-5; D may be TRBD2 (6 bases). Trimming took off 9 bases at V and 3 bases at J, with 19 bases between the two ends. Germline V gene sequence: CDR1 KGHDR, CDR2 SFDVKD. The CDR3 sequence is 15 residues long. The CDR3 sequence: CATAETGDVEETQYF. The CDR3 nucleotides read TGTGCCACCGCCGAGACGGGAGATGTTGAAGAGACCCAGTACTTC.

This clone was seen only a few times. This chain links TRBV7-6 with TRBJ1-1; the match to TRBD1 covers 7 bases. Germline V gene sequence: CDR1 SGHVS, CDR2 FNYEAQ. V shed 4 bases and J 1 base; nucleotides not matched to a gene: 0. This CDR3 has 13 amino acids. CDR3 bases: TGTGCCAGCAGCTCAGGGGGGAACACTGAAGCTTTCTTT. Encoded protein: CASSSGGNTEAFF.